The 11 T cell receptor beta chains below come from one sample, sequenced in a study of shared clonotypes between healthy human individuals. Some clones are missing from TCRdb's copy, which holds only in-frame ones; the method was immunoSEQ multiplex PCR. The data hold roughly 490,000 clones, with over 60% observed a single time. The sequencing sample was made of PBMCs. All receptors come from a woman aged 40 to 49 in good health. Some clones in this sample may be carry-over from other donors' samples.

This clone occurred a few times. J is TRBJ2-1 and V is TRBV7-9; TRBD1 or TRBD2 may be the D gene (5 bases each). The CDR3 is made up of 15 amino acids. V lost 1 base, J lost 9 bases, and 16 bases lay in between. Per germline, CDR1 SEHNR and CDR2 FQNEAQ (reference sequence). The CDR3 loop is CASSLDLTRGGEQFF. The DNA of the CDR3 is TGTGCCAGCAGCTTAGACCTCACCCGGGGCGGTGAGCAGTTCTTC.

The chain carries TRBV5-4 and TRBJ2-3; TRBD1 agrees at 7 bases. The CDR3 covers 15 residues. The J segment lost 6 bases and the V segment lost 2 bases, leaving 9 bases of the junction unmatched. Germline lookup yields CDR1 SGHNT and CDR2 YYREEE (reference sequence). CDR3 sequence reads: CASSLDSGGGDTQYF. The DNA for the CDR3 is TGTGCCAGCAGCTTAGACTCAGGGGGTGGGGATACGCAGTATTTT.

The V gene is TRBV27, the J gene TRBJ2-7; TRBD1 matches 7 bases. V trimming: 5 bases; J trimming: 2 bases; junction bases outside the gene matches: 9. This CDR3 comprises 15 residues. Germline V gene data show CDR1 as MNHEY and CDR2 as SMNVEV (reference sequence). This CDR3 reads CASSPQTGRAYEQYF. CDR3 bases: TGTGCCAGCAGTCCCCAGACAGGGCGGGCCTACGAGCAGTACTTC.

A single count supports this clone. The chain combines TRBV5-1 with TRBJ2-5; tentatively, D is TRBD1 (6 bases). CDR3 length: 15 amino acids. The germline V gene has CDR1 SGHRS and CDR2 YFSETQ. The V gene lost 4 bases and the J gene lost 3 bases, with 16 bases spanning the gap. The CDR3: CASSQLSGTKETQYF. CDR3 coding DNA: TGCGCCAGCAGCCAACTATCCGGGACAAAAGAGACCCAGTACTTC.

The chain recombines TRBV5-4 with TRBJ2-5; 7 positions agree with TRBD1. Germline-derived CDR1 and CDR2 are SGHNT and YYREEE (reference sequence). This CDR3 has 14 residues. V was pared by 2 bases and J by 5 bases, with 6 bases of the junction left unmatched. The DNA for the CDR3 is TGTGCCAGCAGCTTCCCCGGGACAGAGGAGACCCAGTACTTC. Its translation: CASSFPGTEETQYF.

The V gene is TRBV28, the J gene TRBJ2-5; 11 bases are a match to TRBD2. The CDR3 spans 19 residues. Germline V gene data show CDR1 as MDHEN and CDR2 as SYDVKM. Germline trimming cut 0 bases from V and 3 bases from J; bases unmatched to any gene: 12. CDR3 bases: TGTGCCAGCAGTTTATGGGATAGCGGGAGGGCGGGGAGAAAAGAGACCCAGTACTTC. It encodes CASSLWDSGRAGRKETQYF.

The chain has TRBV19 and TRBJ2-3, with D perhaps matching TRBD1 or TRBD2 (5 bases each). This CDR3 is 13 amino acids long. Germline-derived CDR1 and CDR2 are LNHDA and SQIVND (reference sequence). Trimming stripped 1 base from V and 4 bases from J, with 6 bases between. The CDR3 reads CASSIGGSDTQYF. The DNA for the CDR3 is TGTGCCAGTAGTATAGGGGGGTCAGATACGCAGTATTTT. The entire variable domain, with the rest obtained from reference TRBV19 and TRBJ2-3, is as follows: DGGITQSPKYLFRKEGQNVTLSCEQNLNHDAMYWYRQDPGQGLRLIYYSQIVNDFQKGDIAEGYSVSREKKESFPLTVTSAQKNPTAFYLCASSIGGSDTQYFGPGTRLTVL.

This clone was seen a single time. This CDR3 is also generated by other DNA sequences in the sample. This chain connects TRBV5-1 to TRBJ2-7; no clear D gene. The germline gives CDR1 SGHRS, CDR2 YFSETQ. The CDR3 runs to 12 residues. Between the trimmed V and J ends, which lost 7 bases and 4 bases, there was a span of 12 bases. CDR3: CASSPDSYEQYF. CDR3 sequence (DNA): TGCGCCAGCTCACCGGATTCGTACGAGCAGTACTTC.

This rearrangement joins TRBV25-1 to TRBJ2-1, with 9 bases aligning to TRBD1. V trimming: 6 bases; J trimming: 8 bases; junction bases outside the gene matches: 11. The CDR3 extends over 15 amino acids. CDR1 MGHDK and CDR2 SYGVNS come from the germline V gene. CDR3 nucleotide sequence: TGTGCCAGCAGAATCCGACAGGGGGAAAATTATGAGCAGTTCTTC. It specifies CASRIRQGENYEQFF.

This chain connects TRBV5-4 to TRBJ2-2; D unresolved. Trimming cost V 4 bases and J 4 bases, with 20 bases left between them. The CDR3 spans 17 residues. Looked up from germline, CDR1 is SGHNT and CDR2 is YYREEE (reference sequence). The CDR3 nucleotides are TGTGCCAGCAGCCCCCGACCGGTTGGGTGGGGCACCGGGGAGCTGTTTTTT. It is translated as CASSPRPVGWGTGELFF.

V usage is TRBV15 and J usage is TRBJ2-7; no definite D call. The CDR3 runs 14 residues. Germline CDR1 reads LNHNV; CDR2 reads YYDKDF (reference sequence). The V end was cut by 0 bases, the J end by 3 bases, with 9 bases between. CDR3 nucleotide sequence: TGTGCCACCAGCAGAGATCGTTTAATCTACGAGCAGTACTTC. Translating gives CATSRDRLIYEQYF.